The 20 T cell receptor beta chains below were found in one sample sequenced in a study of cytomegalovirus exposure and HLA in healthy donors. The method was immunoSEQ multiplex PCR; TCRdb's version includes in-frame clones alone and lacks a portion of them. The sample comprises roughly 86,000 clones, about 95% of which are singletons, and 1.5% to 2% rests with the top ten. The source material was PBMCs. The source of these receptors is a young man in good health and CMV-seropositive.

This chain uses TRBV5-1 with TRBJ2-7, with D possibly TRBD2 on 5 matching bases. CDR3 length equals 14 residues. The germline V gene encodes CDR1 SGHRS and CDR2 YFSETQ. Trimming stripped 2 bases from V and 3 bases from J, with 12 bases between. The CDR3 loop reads CASSLASEGYEQYF. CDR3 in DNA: TGCGCCAGCAGCTTAGCGTCTGAGGGCTACGAGCAGTACTTC.

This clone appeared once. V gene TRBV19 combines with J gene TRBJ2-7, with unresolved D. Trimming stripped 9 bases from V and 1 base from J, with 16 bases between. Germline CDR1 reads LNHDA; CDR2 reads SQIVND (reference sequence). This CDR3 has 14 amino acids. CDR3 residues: CARTDPGQSYEQYF. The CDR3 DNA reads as TGTGCCAGAACAGATCCCGGCCAGTCCTACGAGCAGTACTTC.

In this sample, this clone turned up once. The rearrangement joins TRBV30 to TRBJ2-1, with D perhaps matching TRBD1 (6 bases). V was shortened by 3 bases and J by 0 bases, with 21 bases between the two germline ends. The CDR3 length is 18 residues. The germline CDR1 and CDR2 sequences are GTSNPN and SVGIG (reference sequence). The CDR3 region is CAWSDLGAAQSSYNEQFF. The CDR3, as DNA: TGTGCCTGGAGCGACCTGGGGGCAGCTCAGAGCTCCTACAATGAGCAGTTCTTC.

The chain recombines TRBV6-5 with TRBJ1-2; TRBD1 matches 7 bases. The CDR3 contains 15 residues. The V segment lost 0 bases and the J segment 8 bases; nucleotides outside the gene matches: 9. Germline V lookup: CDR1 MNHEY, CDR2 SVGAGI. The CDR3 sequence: CASSYSETGPQGYTF. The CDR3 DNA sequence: TGTGCCAGCAGTTACTCCGAGACAGGGCCCCAGGGCTACACCTTC.

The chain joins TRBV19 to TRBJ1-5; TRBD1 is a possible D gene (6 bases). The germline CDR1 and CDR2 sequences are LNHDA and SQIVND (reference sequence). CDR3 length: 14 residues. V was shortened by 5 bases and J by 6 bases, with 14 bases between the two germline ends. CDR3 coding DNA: TGTGCCAGTAGTTACAGGGAGAAGGGTCAGCCCCAGCATTTT. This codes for CASSYREKGQPQHF.

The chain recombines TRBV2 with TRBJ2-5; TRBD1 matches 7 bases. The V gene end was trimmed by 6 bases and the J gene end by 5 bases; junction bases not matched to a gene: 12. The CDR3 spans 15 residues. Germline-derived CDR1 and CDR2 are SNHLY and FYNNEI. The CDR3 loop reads CASRKPGPQGETQYF. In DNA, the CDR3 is TGTGCCAGCAGAAAACCGGGACCACAGGGGGAGACCCAGTACTTC.

CDR3 in amino acids: CASSHRDSDYEQYF. The CDR3 region has the DNA TGCGCCAGCAGCCACCGGGACAGTGACTACGAGCAGTACTTC. The chain links TRBV5-1 to TRBJ2-7; 7 nucleotides match TRBD1. The V gene's germline CDR1 is SGHRS and CDR2 YFSETQ. The CDR3 covers 14 residues. The V and J ends lost 4 bases and 3 bases, in that order; junction bases with no gene match: 7.

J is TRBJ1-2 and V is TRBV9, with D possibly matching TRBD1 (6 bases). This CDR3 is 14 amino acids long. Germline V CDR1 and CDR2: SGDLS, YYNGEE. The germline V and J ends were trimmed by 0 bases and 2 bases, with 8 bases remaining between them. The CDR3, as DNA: TGTGCCAGCAGCGTAGGTCAGGGGAACTATGGCTACACCTTC. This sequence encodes CASSVGQGNYGYTF.

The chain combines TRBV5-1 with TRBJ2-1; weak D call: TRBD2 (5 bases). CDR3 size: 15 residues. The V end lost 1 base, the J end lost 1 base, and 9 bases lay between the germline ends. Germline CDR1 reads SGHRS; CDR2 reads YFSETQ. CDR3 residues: CASSLTPGSYNEQFF. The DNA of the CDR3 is TGCGCCAGCAGCTTGACTCCGGGATCCTACAATGAGCAGTTCTTC.

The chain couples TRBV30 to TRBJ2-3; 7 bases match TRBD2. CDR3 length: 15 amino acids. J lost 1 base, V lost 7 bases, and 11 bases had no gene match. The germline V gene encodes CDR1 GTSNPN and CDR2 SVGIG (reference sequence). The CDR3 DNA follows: TGTGCCTCGTCCCTGGGGGGGTCCGGCACAGATACGCAGTATTTT. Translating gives CASSLGGSGTDTQYF.

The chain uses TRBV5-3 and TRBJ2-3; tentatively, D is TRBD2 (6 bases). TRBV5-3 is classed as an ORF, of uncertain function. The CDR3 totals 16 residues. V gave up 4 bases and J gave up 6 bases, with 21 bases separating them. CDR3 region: CARSRYLAGPRDTQYF. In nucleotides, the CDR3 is TGTGCCAGAAGCCGATACCTGGCGGGGCCCAGGGATACGCAGTATTTT.

The chain's CDR3 is CASSIGAGGPYEQYF. CDR3 sequence (DNA): TGTGCCAGTAGTATCGGGGCGGGAGGGCCCTACGAGCAGTACTTC. The rearrangement uses TRBV19 and TRBJ2-7, with 9 positions matching TRBD2. Germline V lookup: CDR1 LNHDA, CDR2 SQIVND (reference sequence). The CDR3 has 15 residues. V lost 3 bases and J lost 2; bases outside the gene matches: 5.

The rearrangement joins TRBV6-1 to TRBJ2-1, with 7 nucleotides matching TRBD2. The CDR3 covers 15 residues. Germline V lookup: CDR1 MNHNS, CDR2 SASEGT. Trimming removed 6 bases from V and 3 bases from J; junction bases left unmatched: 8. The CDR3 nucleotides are TGTGCCAGCAGGCCAACCGCGGGAGTCTACAATGAGCAGTTCTTC. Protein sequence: CASRPTAGVYNEQFF.

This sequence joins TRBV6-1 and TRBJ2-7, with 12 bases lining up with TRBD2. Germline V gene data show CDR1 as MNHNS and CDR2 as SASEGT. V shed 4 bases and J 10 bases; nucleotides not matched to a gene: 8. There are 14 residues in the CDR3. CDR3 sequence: CASSGGLAGTFQYF. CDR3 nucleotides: TGTGCCAGCAGTGGCGGACTAGCGGGGACGTTTCAGTACTTC.

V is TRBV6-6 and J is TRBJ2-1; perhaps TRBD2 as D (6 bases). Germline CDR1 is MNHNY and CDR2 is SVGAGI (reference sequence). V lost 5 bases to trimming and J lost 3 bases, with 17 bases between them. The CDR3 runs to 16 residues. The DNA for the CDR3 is TGTGCCAGCAGTGGAGGGAGGCACCTAGGCTACAATGAGCAGTTCTTC. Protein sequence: CASSGGRHLGYNEQFF.

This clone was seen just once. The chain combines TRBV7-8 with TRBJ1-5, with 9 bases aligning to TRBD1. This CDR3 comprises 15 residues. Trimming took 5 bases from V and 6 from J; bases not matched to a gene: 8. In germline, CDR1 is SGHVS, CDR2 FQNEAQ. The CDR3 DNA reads TGTGCCAGCAGCCAAACAGGGGGCCTAAGTCAGCCCCAGCATTTT. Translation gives CASSQTGGLSQPQHF.

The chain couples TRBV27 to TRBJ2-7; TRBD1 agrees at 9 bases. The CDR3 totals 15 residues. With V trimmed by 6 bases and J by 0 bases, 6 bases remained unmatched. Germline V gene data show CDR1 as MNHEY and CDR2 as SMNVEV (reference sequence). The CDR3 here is CASSTTGGPSYEQYF. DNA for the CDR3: TGTGCCAGCAGCACAACAGGGGGCCCCTCCTACGAGCAGTACTTC.

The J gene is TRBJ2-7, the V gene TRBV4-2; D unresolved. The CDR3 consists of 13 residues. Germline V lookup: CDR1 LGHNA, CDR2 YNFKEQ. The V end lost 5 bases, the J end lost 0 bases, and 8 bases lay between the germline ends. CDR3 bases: TGTGCCAGCAGCATGGAGAGCTCCTACGAGCAGTACTTC. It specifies CASSMESSYEQYF.

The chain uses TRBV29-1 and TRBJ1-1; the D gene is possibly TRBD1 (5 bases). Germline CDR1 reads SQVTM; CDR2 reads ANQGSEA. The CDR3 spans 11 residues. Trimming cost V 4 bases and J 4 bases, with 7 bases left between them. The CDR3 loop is CSVGGGTEAFF. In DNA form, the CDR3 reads TGCAGCGTTGGGGGGGGCACTGAAGCTTTCTTT. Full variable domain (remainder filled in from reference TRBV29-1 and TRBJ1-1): SAVISQKPSRDICQRGTSLTIQCQVDSQVTMMFWYRQQPGQSLTLIATANQGSEATYESGFVIDKFPISRPNLTFSTLTVSNMSPEDSSIYLCSVGGGTEAFFGQGTRLTVV.

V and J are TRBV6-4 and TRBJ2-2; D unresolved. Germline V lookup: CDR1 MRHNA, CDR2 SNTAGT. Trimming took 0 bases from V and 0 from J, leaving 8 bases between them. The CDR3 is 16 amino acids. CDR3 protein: CASSDSYIANTGELFF. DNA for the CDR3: TGTGCCAGCAGTGACTCGTACATTGCGAACACCGGGGAGCTGTTTTTT.